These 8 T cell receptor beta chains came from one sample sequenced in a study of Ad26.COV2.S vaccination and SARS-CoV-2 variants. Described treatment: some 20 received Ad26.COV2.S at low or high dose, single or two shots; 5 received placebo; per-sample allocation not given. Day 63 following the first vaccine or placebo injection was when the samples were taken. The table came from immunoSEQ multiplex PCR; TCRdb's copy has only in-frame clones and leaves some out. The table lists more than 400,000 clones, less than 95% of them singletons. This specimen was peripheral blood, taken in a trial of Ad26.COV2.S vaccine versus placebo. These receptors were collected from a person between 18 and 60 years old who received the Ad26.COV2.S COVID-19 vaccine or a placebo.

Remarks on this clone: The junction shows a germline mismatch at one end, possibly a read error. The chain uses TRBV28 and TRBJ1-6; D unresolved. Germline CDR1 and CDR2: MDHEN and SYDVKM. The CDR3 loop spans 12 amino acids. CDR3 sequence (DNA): TGTGCCAGCAGCAAATGGGGAGCAGGCCTCGATTTT. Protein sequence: CASSKWGAGLDF.

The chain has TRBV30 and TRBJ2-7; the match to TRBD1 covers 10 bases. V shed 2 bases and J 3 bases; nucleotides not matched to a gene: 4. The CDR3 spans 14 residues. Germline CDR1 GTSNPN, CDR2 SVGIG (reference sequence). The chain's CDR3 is CAWSHGTGVYEQYF. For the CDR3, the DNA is TGTGCCTGGAGTCATGGGACAGGGGTCTACGAGCAGTACTTC.

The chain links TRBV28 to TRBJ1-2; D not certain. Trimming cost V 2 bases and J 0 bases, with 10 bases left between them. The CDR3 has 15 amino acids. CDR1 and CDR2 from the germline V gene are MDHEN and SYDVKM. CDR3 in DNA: TGTGCCAGCAGTTTAGGGATTGGCACTAACTATGGCTACACCTTC. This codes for CASSLGIGTNYGYTF.

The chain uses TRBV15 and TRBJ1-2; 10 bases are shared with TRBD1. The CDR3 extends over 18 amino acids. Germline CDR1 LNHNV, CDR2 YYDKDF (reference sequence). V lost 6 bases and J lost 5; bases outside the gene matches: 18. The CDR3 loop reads CATSLTGTGAGLRYGYTF. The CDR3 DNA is TGTGCCACCAGTCTGACCGGGACAGGGGCGGGATTGAGGTATGGCTACACCTTC.

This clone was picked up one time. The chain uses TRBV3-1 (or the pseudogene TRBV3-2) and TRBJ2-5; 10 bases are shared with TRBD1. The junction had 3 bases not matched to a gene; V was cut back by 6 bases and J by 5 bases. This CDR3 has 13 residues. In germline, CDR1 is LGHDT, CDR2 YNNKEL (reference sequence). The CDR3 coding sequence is TGTGCCAGCAGTCGGGACAGGGGCGAGACCCAGTACTTC. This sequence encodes CASSRDRGETQYF.

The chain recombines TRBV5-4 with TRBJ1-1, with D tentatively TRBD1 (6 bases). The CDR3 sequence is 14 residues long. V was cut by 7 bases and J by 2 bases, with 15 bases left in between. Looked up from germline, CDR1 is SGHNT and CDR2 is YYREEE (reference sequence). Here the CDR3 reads CASGIQGVNTEAFF. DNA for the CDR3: TGTGCCAGCGGGATACAGGGAGTCAACACTGAAGCTTTCTTT.

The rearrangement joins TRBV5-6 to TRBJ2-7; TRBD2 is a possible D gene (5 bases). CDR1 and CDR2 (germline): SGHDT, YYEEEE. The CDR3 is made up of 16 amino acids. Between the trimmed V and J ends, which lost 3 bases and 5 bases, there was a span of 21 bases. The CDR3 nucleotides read TGTGCCAGCAGCTCTACACTTGGACTCGGAGGCGACGAGCAGTACTTC. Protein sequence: CASSSTLGLGGDEQYF.

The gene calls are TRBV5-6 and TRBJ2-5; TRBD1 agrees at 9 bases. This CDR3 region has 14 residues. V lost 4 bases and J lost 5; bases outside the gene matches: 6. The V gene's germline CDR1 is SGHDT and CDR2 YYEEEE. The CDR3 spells CASSIYRGHETQYF. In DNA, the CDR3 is TGTGCCAGCAGCATTTACAGGGGGCATGAGACCCAGTACTTC.